The source of this T cell receptor beta chain is a study of blood T cell repertoires in COVID-19. Only in-frame clones appear in the TCRdb table, and some are missing; sequencing was by immunoSEQ multiplex PCR. The sample yields approximately 74,000 clones, about 82% seen once. Material for sequencing was peripheral blood. This sequence originates from an elderly woman with active or convalescent COVID-19.

For the CDR3, the DNA is TGCGCCAGCAGCCTCCACTTTAGCGGGAGCGGGGCCGGGGAGCTGTTTTTT. This sequence encodes CASSLHFSGSGAGELFF. The chain carries TRBV5-1 and TRBJ2-2; TRBD2 aligns across 9 bases. Per germline, CDR1 SGHRS and CDR2 YFSETQ. The J segment lost 6 bases and the V segment lost 4 bases, leaving 13 bases of the junction unmatched. The CDR3 loop spans 17 amino acids.